This TCR beta chain was found in a study of cytomegalovirus exposure and HLA in healthy donors. General study results and limits: The study labeled around 160 TCR beta chains cytomegalovirus-associated. Common viral pathogens seemed to be connected with several of the most significant clusters, according to a later analysis.

The CDR3 length is 14 residues. Per the germline V gene, CDR1 is SGHDT and CDR2 is YYEEEE. Unmatched junction bases numbered 4, after V lost 5 bases and J lost 4 bases. The PCR was carried out with 60 Vbeta primers and 13 Jbeta primers. Clones were sequenced by immunoSEQ multiplex PCR, and TCRdb holds only the in-frame ones, with some missing. The table lists roughly 230,000 clones, approximately 85% of them singletons. This clone has a handful of counts. The antigen is not known. Sequenced input: PBMCs. The gene calls are TRBV5-6 and TRBJ2-2, with 8 nucleotides matching TRBD2. The origin of this receptor is a girl aged 2 to 10 in good health and CMV-seronegative. The CDR3 loop is CASSRGGLTGELFF. The DNA for the CDR3 is TGTGCCAGCAGTCGGGGGGGCCTCACCGGGGAGCTGTTTTTT.